These 30 T cell receptor beta chains were sequenced from one sample in a study of blood T cell repertoires in COVID-19. Sequenced by immunoSEQ multiplex PCR; TCRdb stores in-frame clones only, minus some. The repertoire holds about 9,900 clones, with about 81% as singletons. The source material was peripheral blood. The receptors shown here come from a man in his sixties with active COVID-19.

This clone was detected only once. This chain links TRBV6-5 with TRBJ2-3, with D maybe TRBD1 (6 bases). The germline CDR1 and CDR2 sequences are MNHEY and SVGAGI. This CDR3 region has 13 residues. V was cut by 6 bases and J by 5 bases, with 12 bases left in between. The CDR3 region has the DNA TGTGCCAGCAGCAGCCGGGACATAGATACGCAGTATTTT. This codes for CASSSRDIDTQYF.

The gene calls are TRBV29-1 and TRBJ2-7; TRBD2 matches at 8 bases. CDR3 length: 13 amino acids. V lost 4 bases, J lost 1 base, and 3 bases stayed unmatched. The germline V gene encodes CDR1 SQVTM and CDR2 ANQGSEA. CDR3 amino acids: CSVVPSGSYEQYF. The CDR3 coding sequence is TGCAGCGTTGTCCCTAGCGGGTCCTACGAGCAGTACTTC.

This sequence joins TRBV11-3 and TRBJ1-1; D is perhaps TRBD1 (6 bases). Trimming removed 5 bases at V and 4 bases at J, with 14 bases between. This CDR3 has 14 amino acids. Germline V lookup: CDR1 SGHNT, CDR2 YENEEA. This chain's CDR3 is CASSPTGLATEAFF. The CDR3 nucleotides read TGTGCCAGCAGCCCTACAGGGTTGGCCACTGAAGCTTTCTTT.

The CDR3 here is CASSQDQGFRGNIQYF. Written as DNA, the CDR3 is TGCGCCAGCAGCCAAGACCAGGGTTTTCGGGGGAACATTCAGTACTTC. The V call is TRBV4-3, the J call TRBJ2-4; D is perhaps TRBD2 (6 bases). The CDR3 length is 16 residues. Germline lookup yields CDR1 LGHNA and CDR2 YSLEER. Trimming removed 0 bases at V and 7 bases at J, with 16 bases between.

This clone was counted a few times. The gene calls are TRBV7-2 and TRBJ2-7, with 7 bases fitting TRBD1. Germline V lookup: CDR1 SGHTA, CDR2 FQGNSA. This CDR3 has 14 residues. V shed 5 bases and J 4 bases; nucleotides not matched to a gene: 8. CDR3 nucleotides: TGTGCCAGCAGCATAACAGGGGACCGGTACGAGCAGTACTTC. The encoded protein is CASSITGDRYEQYF.

This chain joins TRBV7-2 and TRBJ1-6; D is possibly TRBD1 (6 bases). Germline CDR1 is SGHTA and CDR2 is FQGNSA. The CDR3 spans 16 residues. Trimming took 4 bases from V and 6 from J, leaving 16 bases between them. CDR3 amino acids: CASSSLQGRANSPLHF. The CDR3 bases are TGTGCCAGCAGCTCCTTACAGGGACGGGCTAATTCACCCCTCCACTTT.

V is TRBV21-1 and J is TRBJ2-6; the table gives TRBD1 as D, unverified against the DNA. TRBV21-1 is reported as a pseudogene. The CDR3 length is 21 residues. The CDR3 DNA is TGTGCCAGCCACACAAATAGGATGGGACAGGGGGCGATAACTGGGGCCAACGTCCTGACTTTC. It translates to CASHTNRMGQGAITGANVLTF.

This CDR3 is CASSTAEMNTEAFF. The CDR3 region has the DNA TGTGCCAGCAGCACGGCGGAGATGAACACTGAAGCTTTCTTT. The rearrangement joins TRBV7-8 to TRBJ1-1, with no clear D. The CDR3 length is 14 residues. V was cut by 5 bases and J by 0 bases, with 10 bases left in between. Germline CDR1 reads SGHVS; CDR2 reads FQNEAQ.

Concerning this clone itself: Distinct nucleotide sequences in the sample also encode this CDR3. The rearrangement uses TRBV3-1 (or the pseudogene TRBV3-2) and TRBJ1-5; D is unresolved. The ends were cut back, 1 base at V and 2 bases at J, with 6 bases in the middle. Per the germline V gene, CDR1 is LGHDT and CDR2 is YNNKEL (reference sequence). This CDR3 contains 14 residues. The CDR3 spells CASSQASGNQPQHF. The DNA of the CDR3 is TGTGCCAGCAGCCAAGCGTCAGGCAATCAGCCCCAGCATTTT.

The chain employs TRBV2 and TRBJ1-5; TRBD1 matches 9 bases. Germline V gene data show CDR1 as SNHLY and CDR2 as FYNNEI. The trim removed 8 bases at V and 7 bases at J, leaving 6 bases unmatched. This CDR3 has 13 residues. The CDR3 bases are TGTGCCAGCGGGGACAGGGCGCAACAGCCCCAGCATTTT. Translated, it gives CASGDRAQQPQHF.

The chain combines TRBV15 with TRBJ2-5; no firm D call. Per the germline V gene, CDR1 is LNHNV and CDR2 is YYDKDF (reference sequence). Trimming left V 3 bases short and J 4 bases short, with 12 bases between. The length of the CDR3 is 14 residues. The CDR3 DNA reads TGTGCCACCAGCAGGTACGGTTCCCCAGAGACCCAGTACTTC. This translates into CATSRYGSPETQYF. The variable domain in full, with the rest retrieved from reference TRBV15 and TRBJ2-5, is DAMVIQNPRYQVTQFGKPVTLSCSQTLNHNVMYWYQQKSSQAPKLLFHYYDKDFNNEADTPDNFQSRRPNTSFCFLDIRSPGLGDTAMYLCATSRYGSPETQYFGPGTRLLVL.

This clone is medium-sized in the sample. The gene calls are TRBV2 and TRBJ1-2; no reliable D call. The V gene's germline CDR1 is SNHLY and CDR2 FYNNEI. Trimming cost V 2 bases and J 5 bases, with 3 bases left between them. The CDR3 loop spans 11 amino acids. The DNA of the CDR3 is TGTGCCAGCAGTGAACGGTATGGCTACACCTTC. Its translation: CASSERYGYTF.

This chain joins TRBV19 and TRBJ2-5; 8 bases align to TRBD1. V shed 5 bases and J 6 bases; nucleotides not matched to a gene: 8. Germline lookup yields CDR1 LNHDA and CDR2 SQIVND (reference sequence). The CDR3 extends over 14 amino acids. The CDR3 region has the DNA TGTGCCAGTAGTGGACAGGGTTCATCAAAGACCCAGTACTTC. This codes for CASSGQGSSKTQYF.

The count of this clone is one. The gene calls are TRBV19 and TRBJ2-4, with TRBD1 as a possible D gene (5 bases). CDR3 length: 18 residues. V was cut by 0 bases and J by 4 bases, with 19 bases left in between. The germline V gene has CDR1 LNHDA and CDR2 SQIVND (reference sequence). CDR3 sequence (DNA): TGTGCCAGTAGTATAGATCAAATTCCAGGGAATCGGAAAAACATTCAGTACTTC. Its protein product is CASSIDQIPGNRKNIQYF.

The J gene is TRBJ1-2, the V gene TRBV19; the D is unclear. Germline V lookup: CDR1 LNHDA, CDR2 SQIVND (reference sequence). The CDR3 is 14 amino acids. V was cut by 5 bases and J by 4 bases, with 14 bases left in between. The CDR3 loop reads CASSSQTASYGYTF. The CDR3 DNA reads as TGTGCCAGTAGTTCACAGACGGCAAGCTATGGCTACACCTTC.

The chain links TRBV19 to TRBJ1-4; a weak D match, TRBD1 (6 bases). V dropped 1 base and J dropped 0 bases, with 9 bases sitting between them. The CDR3 contains 16 residues. The germline CDR1 and CDR2 sequences are LNHDA and SQIVND (reference sequence). For the CDR3, the DNA is TGTGCCAGTAGTATAGGGACAGTTGCAACTAATGAAAAACTGTTTTTT. It translates to CASSIGTVATNEKLFF. The full variable domain, rest sourced from reference TRBV19 and TRBJ1-4, is DGGITQSPKYLFRKEGQNVTLSCEQNLNHDAMYWYRQDPGQGLRLIYYSQIVNDFQKGDIAEGYSVSREKKESFPLTVTSAQKNPTAFYLCASSIGTVATNEKLFFGSGTQLSVL.

The chain carries TRBV5-1 and TRBJ2-1, with TRBD2 matching 11 bases. The CDR3 has 17 residues. Germline CDR1 and CDR2: SGHRS and YFSETQ. The V gene end was trimmed by 8 bases and the J gene end by 7 bases; junction bases not matched to a gene: 17. The CDR3 protein is CASSLERLAGKGNEQFF. The CDR3 DNA reads TGCGCCAGTTCGCTCGAACGACTAGCGGGAAAAGGGAATGAGCAGTTCTTC.

The chain joins TRBV5-6 to TRBJ2-7; D is unclear. The V end lost 0 bases, the J end lost 3 bases, and 10 bases lay between the germline ends. The germline CDR1 and CDR2 sequences are SGHDT and YYEEEE. CDR3 length equals 14 residues. The CDR3 DNA reads TGTGCCAGCAGCTTGGGCGCCCGAATCTACGAGCAGTACTTC. This gives the protein CASSLGARIYEQYF.

In its sample, this clone was seen a few times. The V and J genes are TRBV6-5 and TRBJ2-2; the D gene is possibly TRBD2 (6 bases). The CDR3 loop spans 14 amino acids. The V gene's germline CDR1 is MNHEY and CDR2 SVGAGI. The V and J ends lost 10 bases and 5 bases respectively, with 17 bases between them. The CDR3 nucleotides read TGTGCCACCTCCCAGGAGGGAATGACCGGGGAGCTGTTTTTT. It is translated as CATSQEGMTGELFF.

The chain has TRBV11-2 and TRBJ2-3, with 7 bases identical to TRBD2. The CDR3 consists of 15 residues. Trimming removed 0 bases from V and 0 bases from J; junction bases left unmatched: 0. Germline V gene data show CDR1 as SGHAT and CDR2 as FQNNGV. CDR3 DNA sequence: TGTGCCAGCAGCTTAGAGGGACTAAGCACAGATACGCAGTATTTT. The encoded protein is CASSLEGLSTDTQYF.

The sample holds one count of this clone. This chain uses TRBV7-2 with TRBJ1-5, with D tentatively TRBD1 (6 bases). This CDR3 spans 15 amino acids. The ends were cut back, 1 base at V and 5 bases at J, with 12 bases in the middle. Germline values: CDR1 SGHTA, CDR2 FQGNSA. The CDR3 DNA reads as TGTGCCAGCAGCTTAGACAGGGATTGGTATCAGCCCCAGCATTTT. It codes for CASSLDRDWYQPQHF.

The chain links TRBV28 to TRBJ1-5, with D uncertain. Germline CDR1 reads MDHEN; CDR2 reads SYDVKM. CDR3 size: 14 residues. Trimming removed 10 bases from V and 11 bases from J, with 24 bases in between. The CDR3 loop is CATKEGTRDFTQHF. CDR3 DNA: TGTGCCACCAAAGAGGGTACGAGGGATTTTACCCAGCATTTT.

This chain uses TRBV28 with TRBJ2-7, with D possibly being TRBD2 (5 bases). V dropped 6 bases and J dropped 5 bases, with 14 bases sitting between them. The CDR3 runs to 13 residues. Looked up from germline, CDR1 is MDHEN and CDR2 is SYDVKM. The CDR3 here is CASRPPPGNEQYF. The CDR3 DNA is TGTGCCAGCAGACCCCCCCCCGGGAACGAGCAGTACTTC.

The chain employs TRBV7-9 and TRBJ2-1, with 8 positions matching TRBD1. Germline lookup yields CDR1 SEHNR and CDR2 FQNEAQ (reference sequence). The CDR3 has 16 amino acids. Trimming cost V 3 bases and J 6 bases; bases outside gene matches: 10. The CDR3 region is CASSFPGQGSGNEQFF. The CDR3, as DNA: TGTGCCAGCAGCTTCCCTGGACAGGGTAGTGGCAATGAGCAGTTCTTC.

This clone was seen just once. The gene calls are TRBV10-3 and TRBJ2-3; 12 bases agree with TRBD2. Losses at the gene ends were 6 bases for V and 2 bases for J; bases not matched to a gene: 6. Germline V CDR1 and CDR2: ENHRY, SYGVKD. CDR3 size: 16 residues. The CDR3 coding sequence is TGTGCCATCAGGGGGACTAGCGGGTACCCCACAGATACGCAGTATTTT. It translates to CAIRGTSGYPTDTQYF.

The chain has TRBV7-2 and TRBJ1-6, with D unclear. The germline CDR1 and CDR2 sequences are SGHTA and FQGNSA. Trimming left V 2 bases short and J 11 bases short, with 16 bases between. CDR3 length equals 15 residues. In DNA form, the CDR3 reads TGTGCCAGCAGCTTACGGGCATCTAGGGAGGCACCCCTCCACTTT. Protein sequence: CASSLRASREAPLHF. The whole variable domain, remainder taken from reference TRBV7-2 and TRBJ1-6, is GAGVSQSPSNKVTEKGKDVELRCDPISGHTALYWYRQSLGQGLEFLIYFQGNSAPDKSGLPSDRFSAERTGGSVSTLTIQRTQQEDSAVYLCASSLRASREAPLHFGNGTRLTVT.

The sample holds a few counts of this clone. The CDR3 DNA follows: TGTGCCAGCAGTCCTGACAGTACGAACACTGAAGCTTTCTTT. Amino acids: CASSPDSTNTEAFF. This chain connects TRBV6-6 to TRBJ1-1, with a weak D call TRBD1 (5 bases). V lost 5 bases, J lost 1 base, and 11 bases lay in between. This CDR3 spans 14 amino acids. In germline, CDR1 is MNHNY, CDR2 SVGAGI (reference sequence).

V and J are TRBV11-2 and TRBJ2-1; TRBD2 agrees at 7 bases. The CDR3 is 16 residues long. CDR1 SGHAT and CDR2 FQNNGV come from the germline V gene. J was trimmed by 4 bases and V by 5 bases; bases with no gene match: 11. The CDR3 here is CASSPVSLAAYNEQFF. The DNA of the CDR3 is TGTGCCAGCAGCCCCGTTAGCCTAGCGGCATACAATGAGCAGTTCTTC.

The chain employs TRBV18 and TRBJ2-1; 11 positions agree with TRBD2. This CDR3 is 16 amino acids long. From germline, CDR1 is KGHSH and CDR2 LQKENI. J was trimmed by 3 bases and V by 3 bases; bases with no gene match: 4. For the CDR3, the DNA is TGTGCCAGCTCACCCCTCGGGACTAGCGGCTACAATGAGCAGTTCTTC. Its translation is CASSPLGTSGYNEQFF. Full variable domain (remainder filled in from reference TRBV18 and TRBJ2-1): NAGVMQNPRHLVRRRGQEARLRCSPMKGHSHVYWYRQLPEEGLKFMVYLQKENIIDESGMPKERFSAEFPKEGPSILRIQQVVRGDSAAYFCASSPLGTSGYNEQFFGPGTRLTVL.

The chain employs TRBV30 and TRBJ1-5, with 8 bases aligning to TRBD1. The CDR3 sequence is 14 residues long. The trim removed 0 bases at V and 5 bases at J, leaving 3 bases unmatched. CDR1 and CDR2 from the germline V gene are GTSNPN and SVGIG (reference sequence). The CDR3 is CAWSVRGRDQPQHF. The CDR3 DNA follows: TGTGCCTGGAGTGTCAGGGGGCGCGATCAGCCCCAGCATTTT.